This TCR beta chain was identified in a study of human T cells and chemical hapten exposure. The trim removed 7 bases at V and 7 bases at J, leaving 16 bases unmatched. This CDR3 comprises 16 residues. Indicated time point: patch test 2, 6 weeks after DPC sensitization. Sample treatment: therapeutic diphenylcyclopropenone sensitization with weekly scalp DPC. RNA extraction used unfractionated whole blood as the source of total RNA. This clonotype was recorded many times. Each CDR3 protein gets one entry after TCRdb re-called the RACE reads with MiXCR. This table holds approximately 350,000 distinct CDR3 sequences, under 6.5% found once.

The chain couples TRBV12-3 or TRBV12-4 to TRBJ1-5, with 7 bases identical to TRBD1. The sequenced sample was whole blood, obtained in connection with sensitization to the hapten diphenylcyclopropenone (DPC). The TCR comes from a woman aged 18-30 years with alopecia areata. Some clones in this sample may be carry-over from other donors' samples. CDR3 DNA sequence: TGTGCCAGCACCCTATCCCAGGGGGTGGGGAGGCAGCCCCAGCATTTT. The encoded protein is CASTLSQGVGRQPQHF.